A single sample gave rise to the 13 T cell receptor beta chains below, sequenced in a study of T-cell memory formation after mild COVID-19. Each CDR3 protein is one row after TCRdb ran MiXCR on the 5' RACE reads. The sample comprises about 430,000 distinct CDR3 sequences, roughly 26% of which are singletons, and 7% to 9.5% rests with the top ten. The sequenced sample was PBMCs or a T cell subset sorted from them (not recorded which). These receptors originate from an adult woman who had mild COVID-19 (a few samples of this study predate the infection). Cell type and time point are not known.

There are a few counts of this clonotype. The chain employs TRBV4-3 and TRBJ2-1; D might be TRBD2 (5 bases). The CDR3 is 13 amino acids. The V end was cut by 0 bases, the J end by 7 bases, with 7 bases between. The germline V gene encodes CDR1 LGHNA and CDR2 YSLEER. The CDR3 loop is CASSQELGNEQFF. DNA for the CDR3: TGCGCCAGCAGCCAAGAACTAGGAAATGAGCAGTTCTTC.

This chain uses TRBV3-1 with TRBJ2-3; 7 positions agree with TRBD1. CDR3 length: 20 residues. From germline, CDR1 is LGHDT and CDR2 YNNKEL (reference sequence). V was clipped by 0 bases and J by 0 bases; unmatched bases: 15. This CDR3 reads CASSQDRSRGPKPSTDTQYF. CDR3 sequence (DNA): TGTGCCAGCAGCCAAGATAGGTCTAGGGGGCCGAAACCTAGCACAGATACGCAGTATTTT.

The chain links TRBV5-1 to TRBJ2-5; D assignment may be TRBD1 or TRBD2 (5 bases each). CDR1 and CDR2 (germline): SGHRS, YFSETQ. Trimming removed 0 bases from V and 3 bases from J, with 9 bases in between. The CDR3 has 14 residues. CDR3 coding DNA: TGCGCCAGCAGCTTGGAGGGACCTGAAGAGACCCAGTACTTC. Amino acids: CASSLEGPEETQYF. The variable domain in full, completed from reference TRBV5-1 and TRBJ2-5, reads KAGVTQTPRYLIKTRGQQVTLSCSPISGHRSVSWYQQTPGQGLQFLFEYFSETQRNKGNFPGRFSGRQFSNSRSEMNVSTLELGDSALYLCASSLEGPEETQYFGPGTRLLVL.

This clonotype was counted a few times. The chain recombines TRBV20-1 with TRBJ2-1, with 11 bases lining up with TRBD2. This CDR3 spans 20 amino acids. The germline CDR1 and CDR2 sequences are DFQATT and SNEGSKA (reference sequence). The V and J ends lost 3 bases and 0 bases, in that order; junction bases with no gene match: 16. The CDR3 DNA reads TGCAGTGCTAGGGGTCGACTAGCGGGGACCTCCCTAAGCTCCTACAATGAGCAGTTCTTC. Its protein product is CSARGRLAGTSLSSYNEQFF.

This clonotype was observed a few times. In DNA, the CDR3 is TGTGCCAGCGGCCGGGGCGAGGAGACCCAGTACTTC. It is translated as CASGRGEETQYF. This chain joins TRBV9 and TRBJ2-5, with D tentatively TRBD1 or TRBD2 (5 bases each). Germline CDR1 reads SGDLS; CDR2 reads YYNGEE. This CDR3 is 12 amino acids long. V dropped 7 bases and J dropped 5 bases, with 12 bases sitting between them.

This clonotype was counted between two and nine times. This sequence joins TRBV3-1 and TRBJ2-5; 11 nucleotides line up with TRBD2. Germline V gene sequence: CDR1 LGHDT, CDR2 YNNKEL (reference sequence). This CDR3 has 16 residues. The ends lost 6 bases at V and 4 bases at J; junction bases unmatched: 10. CDR3 residues: CASSIAGGPRGETQYF. The DNA for the CDR3 is TGTGCCAGCAGTATAGCGGGGGGGCCCAGGGGAGAGACCCAGTACTTC.

This chain joins TRBV9 and TRBJ2-5; no firm D call. Trimming took off 4 bases at V and 5 bases at J, with 12 bases between the two ends. The CDR3 is 13 amino acids. The V gene's germline CDR1 is SGDLS and CDR2 YYNGEE. The CDR3 sequence: CASSQRGQETQYF. As DNA, the CDR3 is TGTGCCAGCAGCCAACGTGGTCAGGAGACCCAGTACTTC.

V and J are TRBV6-4 and TRBJ2-2; TRBD2 agrees at 8 bases. CDR3 length: 14 amino acids. Germline V CDR1 and CDR2: MRHNA, SNTAGT. The ends lost 2 bases at V and 4 bases at J; junction bases unmatched: 0. CDR3: CASSDGTSTGELFF. The CDR3 DNA follows: TGTGCCAGCAGTGACGGGACTAGCACCGGGGAGCTGTTTTTT.

This clonotype was seen more than once but under ten times. V usage is TRBV28 and J usage is TRBJ1-1; D is undetermined. The CDR3 has 12 amino acids. V was shortened by 5 bases and J by 8 bases, with 12 bases between the two germline ends. Germline V gene data show CDR1 as MDHEN and CDR2 as SYDVKM. CDR3: CASSPPGREAFF. For the CDR3, the DNA is TGTGCCAGCAGTCCCCCCGGGCGGGAAGCTTTCTTT.

The rearrangement links TRBV4-2 to TRBJ2-1, with 8 positions matching TRBD1. Losses at the gene ends were 0 bases for V and 1 base for J; bases not matched to a gene: 2. There are 16 residues in the CDR3. From germline, CDR1 is LGHNA and CDR2 YNFKEQ. The CDR3 nucleotides read TGTGCCAGCAGCCAAGAAAGACAGGGGTCCTACAATGAGCAGTTCTTC. Translating it yields CASSQERQGSYNEQFF.

The V gene is TRBV6-5, the J gene TRBJ1-1; TRBD1 agrees at 10 bases. Germline V lookup: CDR1 MNHEY, CDR2 SVGAGI. The CDR3 loop spans 13 amino acids. J lost 5 bases, V lost 7 bases, and 4 bases had no gene match. The CDR3 sequence: CASTKGQGTEAFF. CDR3 DNA sequence: TGTGCCAGCACTAAGGGACAGGGGACTGAAGCTTTCTTT.

V and J are TRBV9 and TRBJ2-7; D not certain. The V gene's germline CDR1 is SGDLS and CDR2 YYNGEE. The CDR3 runs 12 residues. Trimming shortened V by 2 bases and J by 6 bases, and 9 bases separated the two germline ends. The CDR3 is CASSVNSGEQYF. DNA of the CDR3: TGTGCCAGCAGCGTTAATAGTGGCGAGCAGTACTTC.

This clonotype has more than one count but fewer than ten. A much bigger clone sits one base away, suggesting this may be a read error. The rearrangement joins TRBV7-6 to TRBJ2-7, with TRBD1 matching over 9 bases. The CDR3 extends over 14 amino acids. Per the germline V gene, CDR1 is SGHVS and CDR2 is FNYEAQ. V lost 4 bases, J lost 3 bases, and 4 bases stayed unmatched. CDR3 in DNA: TGTGCCAGCAGCTCCGGGACAGGGTTCTACGAGCAGTACTTC. Translating it yields CASSSGTGFYEQYF.